These 26 T cell receptor beta chains share one sample of origin, sequenced in a study of CD8 T cells in Susac syndrome. When the RNA was reverse transcribed, random hexamers were used with an input of roughly 0.45 to 1 ug. TCRdb used MiXCR to reprocess the immunoSEQ multiplex PCR reads, holding one entry per CDR3 protein. The table shows some 95,000 distinct CDR3 sequences, with 90% to 95% occurring only once. The sample taken for sequencing was CD8+ T cells from PBMCs. The receptors come from a human donor in good health.

The chain joins TRBV4-1 to TRBJ2-5; TRBD2 matches 10 bases. V trimming: 4 bases; J trimming: 3 bases; junction bases outside the gene matches: 8. This CDR3 region has 16 residues. Looked up from germline, CDR1 is MGHRA and CDR2 is YSYEKL. The CDR3 loop reads CASSPFLAGAKETQYF. For the CDR3, the DNA is TGCGCCAGCAGCCCCTTCCTAGCGGGGGCTAAAGAGACCCAGTACTTC.

CDR3: CASSEPAVTYEQYF. For the CDR3, the DNA is TGTGCCAGCAGTGAACCAGCCGTCACCTACGAGCAGTACTTC. The rearrangement links TRBV2 to TRBJ2-7; D call uncertain. Germline V lookup: CDR1 SNHLY, CDR2 FYNNEI. The CDR3 spans 14 residues. The ends were cut back, 2 bases at V and 2 bases at J, with 10 bases in the middle.

The chain joins TRBV6-5 to TRBJ1-1; D gene uncertain. CDR1 and CDR2 (germline): MNHEY, SVGAGI. CDR3 length: 15 residues. The V and J ends lost 2 bases and 1 base respectively, with 11 bases between them. CDR3 in DNA: TGTGCCAGCAGTTACCTCCGGGGTCCGAACACTGAAGCTTTCTTT. It encodes CASSYLRGPNTEAFF.

The chain couples TRBV5-6 to TRBJ1-3; D call uncertain. This CDR3 is built from 13 residues. CDR1 is SGHDT, CDR2 YYEEEE, per germline. The V end lost 4 bases, the J end lost 3 bases, and 8 bases lay between the germline ends. CDR3 nucleotide sequence: TGTGCCAGCAGCGCCGGTTTTGGAAACACCATATATTTT. Translated: CASSAGFGNTIYF.

V gene TRBV2 combines with J gene TRBJ1-1, with 8 bases fitting TRBD1. V shed 6 bases, J shed 6 bases, and the junction held 12 bases outside the gene matches. Per germline, CDR1 SNHLY and CDR2 FYNNEI. The CDR3 runs 15 residues. The CDR3 nucleotides read TGTGCCAGCAGCCCCGGCGGACAGGGTGTCTCTGAAGCTTTCTTT. This encodes CASSPGGQGVSEAFF.

The V call is TRBV19, the J call TRBJ1-1; 8 bases match TRBD1. Germline loops: CDR1 LNHDA, CDR2 SQIVND (reference sequence). This CDR3 is 14 amino acids long. The trim removed 8 bases at V and 1 base at J, leaving 6 bases unmatched. The CDR3 sequence: CASVDRGRNTEAFF. Here the CDR3 DNA reads TGTGCCAGTGTCGACAGGGGCCGGAACACTGAAGCTTTCTTT.

The chain employs TRBV13 and TRBJ2-5, with D tentatively TRBD1 (5 bases). V dropped 2 bases and J dropped 1 base, with 8 bases sitting between them. Germline CDR1 reads PRHDT; CDR2 reads FYEKMQ (reference sequence). The CDR3 spans 14 residues. CDR3 sequence reads: CASSLRGSQETQYF. The DNA of the CDR3 is TGTGCCAGCAGCTTAAGGGGCAGCCAAGAGACCCAGTACTTC.

The CDR3 reads CASSLHGAETQYF. The CDR3 nucleotides read TGTGCCAGCAGCCTTCACGGGGCAGAGACCCAGTACTTC. The chain recombines TRBV14 with TRBJ2-5; the D gene could be TRBD1 or TRBD2 (5 bases each). The CDR3 consists of 13 residues. Germline CDR1 SGHDN, CDR2 FVKESK. V lost 4 bases to trimming and J lost 4 bases, with 10 bases between them.

J is TRBJ1-3 and V is TRBV20-1, with D perhaps matching TRBD1 (5 bases). The V gene's germline CDR1 is DFQATT and CDR2 SNEGSKA (reference sequence). V lost 5 bases, J lost 6 bases, and 14 bases lay in between. The CDR3 sequence is 13 residues long. CDR3: CSAPPRGENTIYF. The CDR3 bases are TGCAGTGCTCCCCCCCGAGGGGAAAACACCATATATTTT.

The rearrangement links TRBV6-1 to TRBJ1-2; 9 positions agree with TRBD1. The germline V gene has CDR1 MNHNS and CDR2 SASEGT. The CDR3 consists of 12 residues. J gave up 6 bases and V 8 bases, and 4 bases lay outside the gene matches. For the CDR3, the DNA is TGTGCCAGCTGGGGACAGGGTGATGGCTACACCTTC. Protein: CASWGQGDGYTF.

This sequence joins TRBV5-5 and TRBJ1-2, with 9 bases that match TRBD1. V gave up 0 bases and J gave up 2 bases; unmatched junction bases: 2. The CDR3 covers 15 residues. Germline V gives CDR1 SGHKS, CDR2 YYEKEE (reference sequence). The CDR3 region is CASSLGTGVNYGYTF. The CDR3 DNA sequence: TGTGCCAGCAGCTTGGGGACAGGGGTAAACTATGGCTACACCTTC.

The chain has TRBV4-1 and TRBJ1-1; no clear D. Trimming removed 4 bases at V and 0 bases at J, with 15 bases between. Germline V gene sequence: CDR1 MGHRA, CDR2 YSYEKL. The CDR3 has 16 residues. This CDR3 reads CASSLGAGRMNTEAFF. The CDR3 DNA sequence: TGCGCCAGCAGCCTAGGCGCCGGTCGGATGAACACTGAAGCTTTCTTT.

The CDR3 reads CASSLVGEVGNEQFF. The CDR3 DNA reads as TGTGCCAGCAGTTTAGTCGGGGAGGTGGGGAATGAGCAGTTCTTC. The chain is built from TRBV28 and TRBJ2-1; possibly TRBD2 for D (6 bases). V lost 2 bases to trimming and J lost 7 bases, with 15 bases between them. The CDR3 sequence is 15 residues long. CDR1 MDHEN and CDR2 SYDVKM come from the germline V gene.

The chain recombines TRBV30 with TRBJ1-5; perhaps TRBD1 as D (5 bases). Per germline, CDR1 GTSNPN and CDR2 SVGIG (reference sequence). V was clipped by 4 bases and J by 1 base, with 8 bases between them. The CDR3 loop spans 13 amino acids. DNA for the CDR3: TGTGCCTGGAACCGGGACAGCAATCAGCCCCAGCATTTT. It codes for CAWNRDSNQPQHF.

The chain recombines TRBV3-1 with TRBJ1-1; D might be TRBD1 (5 bases). The germline gives CDR1 LGHDT, CDR2 YNNKEL (reference sequence). CDR3 length equals 13 residues. Trimming shortened V by 4 bases and J by 7 bases, and 13 bases separated the two germline ends. The CDR3 region has the DNA TGTGCCAGCAGCCTTACAGGTACCCATGAAGCTTTCTTT. Amino acid sequence: CASSLTGTHEAFF.

V is TRBV30 and J is TRBJ1-2; no clear D gene. This CDR3 has 11 amino acids. Trimming stripped 1 base from V and 8 bases from J, with 8 bases between. Germline V gene data show CDR1 as GTSNPN and CDR2 as SVGIG (reference sequence). The CDR3 is CAWSERVGYTF. The CDR3 DNA reads as TGTGCCTGGAGTGAAAGGGTCGGCTACACCTTC. The full variable domain, in which reference TRBV30 and TRBJ1-2 provide the parts outside the CDR3, is SQTIHQWPATLVQPVGSPLSLECTVEGTSNPNLYWYRQAAGRGLQLLFYSVGIGQISSEVPQNLSASRPQDRQFILSSKKLLLSDSGFYLCAWSERVGYTFGSGTRLTVV.

The genes are TRBV29-1 and TRBJ2-2; D is unclear. V lost 4 bases and J 4 bases, leaving 7 bases between the germline ends. The CDR3 contains 12 residues. Germline assignment: CDR1 SQVTM and CDR2 ANQGSEA. The CDR3 reads CSVVEATGELFF. The CDR3 bases are TGCAGCGTTGTAGAGGCCACCGGGGAGCTGTTTTTT.

V is TRBV12-3 or TRBV12-4 and J is TRBJ2-7; D perhaps matches TRBD1 (5 bases). Between the trimmed V and J ends, which lost 1 base and 5 bases, there was a span of 12 bases. CDR3 length equals 14 residues. CDR3 sequence (DNA): TGTGCCAGCAGTTTAGGCTCGATAGGGGACGAGCAGTACTTC. The encoded protein is CASSLGSIGDEQYF.

The chain employs TRBV29-1 and TRBJ2-2; D is ambiguous. Trimming stripped 4 bases from V and 1 base from J, with 4 bases between. Looked up from germline, CDR1 is SQVTM and CDR2 is ANQGSEA. The length of the CDR3 is 12 residues. The CDR3 protein is CSVVRNTGELFF. The DNA for the CDR3 is TGCAGCGTTGTACGGAACACCGGGGAGCTGTTTTTT.

This rearrangement joins TRBV5-4 to TRBJ1-2, with 7 bases aligning to TRBD1. Germline V lookup: CDR1 SGHNT, CDR2 YYREEE (reference sequence). J was trimmed by 4 bases and V by 2 bases; bases with no gene match: 5. This CDR3 is 14 amino acids long. CDR3 nucleotide sequence: TGTGCCAGCAGCTTTGGACAGGATCCCTATGGCTACACCTTC. Amino acid sequence: CASSFGQDPYGYTF.

This clonotype was counted between two and nine times. The chain uses TRBV6-4 and TRBJ2-3, with D unclear. Germline CDR1 MRHNA, CDR2 SNTAGT. Trimming took off 0 bases at V and 3 bases at J, with 4 bases between the two ends. This CDR3 is built from 13 residues. The CDR3 loop reads CASSDSTTDTQYF. The DNA of the CDR3 is TGTGCCAGCAGTGACTCCACGACAGATACGCAGTATTTT.

The rearrangement links TRBV3-1 to TRBJ2-3; maybe TRBD1 (6 bases). The CDR3 has 17 residues. Looked up from germline, CDR1 is LGHDT and CDR2 is YNNKEL (reference sequence). V shed 0 bases and J shed 2 bases, with 15 bases lying between them. The CDR3 sequence: CASSQDNGRGVTDTQYF. For the CDR3, the DNA is TGTGCCAGCAGCCAAGATAATGGCAGGGGCGTCACAGATACGCAGTATTTT.

The gene calls are TRBV27 and TRBJ2-7, with D unresolved. This CDR3 spans 15 amino acids. Trimming removed 3 bases from V and 1 base from J, with 13 bases in between. Germline CDR1 is MNHEY and CDR2 is SMNVEV (reference sequence). CDR3 DNA sequence: TGTGCCAGCAGTTTCTCGGCGGTTCGGTCCTACGAGCAGTACTTC. This encodes CASSFSAVRSYEQYF.

The genes are TRBV15 and TRBJ1-4, with 8 bases fitting TRBD1. The CDR3 has 16 amino acids. The J segment lost 4 bases and the V segment lost 1 base, leaving 5 bases of the junction unmatched. Germline-derived CDR1 and CDR2 are LNHNV and YYDKDF (reference sequence). CDR3 in amino acids: CATSRGTGPINEKLFF. In DNA form, the CDR3 reads TGTGCCACCAGCAGAGGGACAGGGCCCATTAATGAAAAACTGTTTTTT.

The V call is TRBV25-1, the J call TRBJ2-7, with 11 bases fitting TRBD1. Germline assignment: CDR1 MGHDK and CDR2 SYGVNS. The length of the CDR3 is 16 residues. With V trimmed by 4 bases and J by 2 bases, 7 bases remained unmatched. The CDR3 sequence: CASSGGQGVGPYEQYF. The CDR3, as DNA: TGTGCCAGCAGTGGGGGACAGGGGGTAGGGCCCTACGAGCAGTACTTC.

V gene TRBV29-1 combines with J gene TRBJ2-1; D is possibly TRBD1 (5 bases). This CDR3 comprises 12 residues. V lost 8 bases and J 6 bases, leaving 14 bases between the germline ends. Germline V lookup: CDR1 SQVTM, CDR2 ANQGSEA. In DNA, the CDR3 is TGCAGCTCCACCCTGGGGCTCAATGAGCAGTTCTTC. Translated: CSSTLGLNEQFF.